This passage covers 32 T cell receptor beta chains from one sample sequenced in a study of cytomegalovirus exposure and HLA in healthy donors. PCR used 60 Vbeta primers and 13 Jbeta primers. TCRdb's table, derived via immunoSEQ multiplex PCR, lists solely in-frame clones and lacks some. The sample records 200,000 or so clones, approximately 78% being singletons. The sample consisted of PBMCs. All receptors come from a woman aged 35 to 49 in good health and CMV-seronegative.

CDR3 amino acids: CASSLGGTGYRGYTF. CDR3 bases: TGTGCCAGCAGCTTAGGCGGGACAGGGTACCGTGGCTACACCTTC. This chain links TRBV7-9 with TRBJ1-2; 9 nucleotides match TRBD1. After removal of 1 base from V and 7 bases from J, the junction contained 7 bases not matched to a gene. This CDR3 is 15 amino acids long. Germline CDR1 SEHNR, CDR2 FQNEAQ (reference sequence).

The CDR3 loop is CASSFSSGRSYNEQFF. The CDR3, as DNA: TGTGCCAGCAGTTTCTCTAGCGGGAGGTCCTACAATGAGCAGTTCTTC. The chain combines TRBV27 with TRBJ2-1; 11 positions match TRBD2. V dropped 3 bases and J dropped 1; count of bases not matched to a gene: 2. CDR1 is MNHEY and CDR2 is SMNVEV in the germline V gene (reference sequence). The CDR3 is 16 residues long.

The V and J genes are TRBV11-2 and TRBJ2-5; 7 positions match TRBD1. The trim removed 4 bases at V and 2 bases at J, leaving 4 bases unmatched. There are 14 residues in the CDR3. CDR1 is SGHAT and CDR2 is FQNNGV in the germline V gene. The CDR3 coding sequence is TGTGCCAGCAGCTACCGGGGACAGCAAGAGACCCAGTACTTC. This codes for CASSYRGQQETQYF.

The rearrangement links TRBV6-5 to TRBJ1-1; D is uncertain. From germline, CDR1 is MNHEY and CDR2 SVGAGI. V gave up 6 bases and J gave up 1 base, with 9 bases separating them. This CDR3 contains 13 residues. The CDR3 nucleotides read TGTGCCAGCAGCGGCCGGGGGAACACTGAAGCTTTCTTT. As protein: CASSGRGNTEAFF.

The V gene is TRBV9, the J gene TRBJ2-1; no definite D call. Trimming took 3 bases from V and 5 from J, leaving 3 bases between them. This CDR3 spans 11 amino acids. Germline values: CDR1 SGDLS, CDR2 YYNGEE. The CDR3 loop is CASSADNEQFF. CDR3 nucleotides: TGTGCCAGCAGCGCTGACAATGAGCAGTTCTTC.

The CDR3: CASSPTQGTTQRGYTF. In DNA form, the CDR3 reads TGTGCCAGCTCACCAACACAGGGCACCACCCAGCGGGGCTACACCTTC. The V call is TRBV18, the J call TRBJ1-2; D is possibly TRBD1 (6 bases). The CDR3 contains 16 residues. The germline V gene has CDR1 KGHSH and CDR2 LQKENI. The V gene lost 2 bases and the J gene lost 8 bases, with 21 bases spanning the gap.

V usage is TRBV4-2 and J usage is TRBJ1-3; D unclear. The CDR3 extends over 15 amino acids. Trimming stripped 4 bases from V and 3 bases from J, with 13 bases between. CDR1 is LGHNA and CDR2 is YNFKEQ in the germline V gene. The CDR3 loop is CASSPPSEYGNTIYF. Here the CDR3 DNA reads TGTGCCAGCAGCCCCCCCTCAGAATATGGAAACACCATATATTTT.

This chain joins TRBV5-5 and TRBJ2-5; tentative D call: TRBD2 (5 bases). The CDR3 covers 15 residues. Germline assignment: CDR1 SGHKS and CDR2 YYEKEE (reference sequence). V was shortened by 5 bases and J by 1 base, with 15 bases between the two germline ends. The CDR3: CASSLRGRPQETQYF. The CDR3 coding sequence is TGTGCCAGCAGTCTTCGAGGGCGGCCCCAAGAGACCCAGTACTTC.

This clone was found once. V and J are TRBV4-1 and TRBJ2-7, with TRBD2 matching over 8 bases. Germline V lookup: CDR1 MGHRA, CDR2 YSYEKL. This CDR3 is built from 16 residues. V was pared by 0 bases and J by 1 base, with 5 bases of the junction left unmatched. CDR3 sequence reads: CASSQDPGGRSYEQYF. The CDR3 DNA reads TGCGCCAGCAGCCAAGACCCGGGGGGGCGATCCTACGAGCAGTACTTC.

The chain joins TRBV19 to TRBJ1-1; D uncertain. Trimming cost V 4 bases and J 1 base, with 16 bases left between them. Germline V CDR1 and CDR2: LNHDA, SQIVND (reference sequence). The CDR3 sequence is 16 residues long. DNA of the CDR3: TGTGCCAGTAGTACCAATTGGAGGGTTCGGAACACTGAAGCTTTCTTT. Translating it yields CASSTNWRVRNTEAFF.

The chain recombines TRBV2 with TRBJ1-1; 9 bases line up with TRBD1. The CDR3 spans 14 residues. The V and J ends lost 3 bases and 5 bases, in that order; junction bases with no gene match: 4. Per germline, CDR1 SNHLY and CDR2 FYNNEI. The CDR3 nucleotides are TGTGCCAGCAGTGAGGGACAGGGTTGGACTGAAGCTTTCTTT. Its translation: CASSEGQGWTEAFF. Using reference TRBV2 and TRBJ1-1 for the parts outside the CDR3, the full variable domain is EPEVTQTPSHQVTQMGQEVILRCVPISNHLYFYWYRQILGQKVEFLVSFYNNEISEKSEIFDDQFSVERPDGSNFTLKIRSTKLEDSAMYFCASSEGQGWTEAFFGQGTRLTVV.

CDR3 amino acids: CSVTGRGSREQYF. For the CDR3, the DNA is TGCAGCGTTACGGGACGCGGGAGTAGGGAGCAGTACTTC. The chain combines TRBV29-1 with TRBJ2-5, with TRBD2 matching over 7 bases. The CDR3 contains 13 residues. Per germline, CDR1 SQVTM and CDR2 ANQGSEA. V was pared by 5 bases and J by 11 bases, with 14 bases of the junction left unmatched.

The CDR3, as DNA: TGCGCCAGCAGTGAGATAGGACTCTACACAGATACGCAGTATTTT. It specifies CASSEIGLYTDTQYF. This chain uses TRBV10-1 with TRBJ2-3, with D possibly being TRBD2 (5 bases). V was cut by 2 bases and J by 2 bases, with 11 bases left in between. This CDR3 spans 15 amino acids. Germline V CDR1 and CDR2: WNHNN, SYGVQD (reference sequence).

The genes are TRBV10-2 and TRBJ1-2; possible D gene TRBD1, 5 bases. This CDR3 contains 14 residues. CDR1 is WSHSY, CDR2 SAAADI, per germline. The V and J ends lost 2 bases and 4 bases respectively, with 11 bases between them. As DNA, the CDR3 is TGCGCCAGCAGTGAGCGTGTAGGGGCCTATGGCTACACCTTC. Its protein is CASSERVGAYGYTF.

V usage is TRBV7-9 and J usage is TRBJ1-2; D not resolved. CDR3 length equals 15 residues. V lost 3 bases to trimming and J lost 2 bases, with 13 bases between them. Germline-derived CDR1 and CDR2 are SEHNR and FQNEAQ (reference sequence). Here the CDR3 reads CASSFDRGPNYGYTF. The CDR3 region has the DNA TGTGCCAGCAGCTTCGATCGGGGTCCCAACTATGGCTACACCTTC.

Comment on this clone: The same CDR3 also results from other DNA sequences found in this sample. The V gene is TRBV7-7, the J gene TRBJ2-1, with 8 nucleotides matching TRBD2. CDR1 and CDR2 (germline): SSHAT, FNYEAQ (reference sequence). The CDR3 is 14 amino acids. Unmatched junction bases numbered 7, after V lost 2 bases and J lost 10 bases. CDR3 amino acids: CASSLSSGSGEQFF. The DNA of the CDR3 is TGTGCCAGCAGCTTAAGCAGCGGGAGTGGGGAGCAGTTCTTC.

V usage is TRBV28 and J usage is TRBJ2-7, with 8 bases identical to TRBD2. Per the germline V gene, CDR1 is MDHEN and CDR2 is SYDVKM. V was pared by 4 bases and J by 3 bases, with 8 bases of the junction left unmatched. The CDR3 spans 15 residues. The DNA of the CDR3 is TGTGCCAGCAGTTCGGGGGGGCCCAGGGACTACGAGCAGTACTTC. As protein: CASSSGGPRDYEQYF.

This clone was counted once. V gene TRBV27 combines with J gene TRBJ1-2; 7 nucleotides agree with TRBD1. Germline CDR1 and CDR2: MNHEY and SMNVEV (reference sequence). V was pared by 10 bases and J by 8 bases, with 10 bases of the junction left unmatched. CDR3 size: 12 residues. CDR3 residues: CATSTGLSGYTF. CDR3 DNA: TGTGCCACCTCGACAGGGCTGAGCGGCTACACCTTC.

This clone was found a few times. The chain recombines TRBV7-8 with TRBJ2-7, with a tentative D call TRBD2 (6 bases). Trimming took off 6 bases at V and 4 bases at J, with 13 bases between the two ends. CDR1 SGHVS and CDR2 FQNEAQ come from the germline V gene. This CDR3 contains 13 residues. CDR3 sequence: CASSSPGLYEQYF. In DNA, the CDR3 is TGTGCCAGCAGTTCCCCGGGACTGTACGAGCAGTACTTC.

The chain uses TRBV7-2 and TRBJ2-4, with no clear D. CDR3 length: 13 amino acids. In germline, CDR1 is SGHTA, CDR2 FQGNSA. V was cut by 0 bases and J by 4 bases, with 4 bases left in between. The CDR3 DNA sequence: TGTGCCAGCAGCTTAGCGCAGAAAAACATTCAGTACTTC. Translated: CASSLAQKNIQYF.

In this sample, this clone turned up once. The chain carries TRBV19 and TRBJ1-1; D perhaps matches TRBD1 (6 bases). V was trimmed by 6 bases and J by 4 bases, leaving 12 bases between them. The CDR3 has 13 amino acids. Germline V gene data show CDR1 as LNHDA and CDR2 as SQIVND (reference sequence). This CDR3 is CASSQQGFTEAFF. CDR3 coding DNA: TGTGCCAGTAGCCAACAGGGTTTCACTGAAGCTTTCTTT.

The V gene is TRBV14, the J gene TRBJ1-1, with D uncertain. V dropped 4 bases and J dropped 4 bases, with 10 bases sitting between them. The CDR3 runs 13 residues. Germline V lookup: CDR1 SGHDN, CDR2 FVKESK. CDR3 protein: CASSPRSRTEAFF. CDR3 nucleotides: TGTGCCAGCAGCCCACGATCGCGCACTGAAGCTTTCTTT.

The V call is TRBV4-2, the J call TRBJ1-2; the D gene is possibly TRBD1 (5 bases). The CDR3 extends over 17 amino acids. Trimming stripped 1 base from V and 1 base from J, with 16 bases between. Germline V gene data show CDR1 as LGHNA and CDR2 as YNFKEQ. CDR3 sequence: CASSQGRQPVINYGYTF. DNA for the CDR3: TGTGCCAGCAGCCAAGGCAGACAGCCCGTGATTAACTATGGCTACACCTTC.

V usage is TRBV5-4 and J usage is TRBJ2-3; D is unresolved. The CDR3 sequence is 13 residues long. Germline loops: CDR1 SGHNT, CDR2 YYREEE (reference sequence). With 4 bases removed from V and 1 base from J, the gap between germline ends came to 7 bases. In DNA, the CDR3 is TGTGCCAGCAGCCCGAGCGGCACAGATACGCAGTATTTT. This gives the protein CASSPSGTDTQYF. Looking up the rest from reference TRBV5-4 and TRBJ2-3 gives the full variable domain: ETGVTQSPTHLIKTRGQQVTLRCSSQSGHNTVSWYQQALGQGPQFIFQYYREEENGRGNFPPRFSGLQFPNYSSELNVNALELDDSALYLCASSPSGTDTQYFGPGTRLTVL.

The J gene is TRBJ2-5, the V gene TRBV29-1, with 10 bases matching TRBD2. The V gene's germline CDR1 is SQVTM and CDR2 ANQGSEA. This CDR3 comprises 15 residues. V trimming: 6 bases; J trimming: 11 bases; junction bases outside the gene matches: 18. CDR3 protein: CSVTTPSGRGGEQYF. The CDR3 nucleotides are TGCAGCGTGACTACTCCTAGCGGGAGAGGAGGGGAGCAGTACTTC.

This chain connects TRBV7-2 to TRBJ2-7; 16 nucleotides agree with TRBD2. Looked up from germline, CDR1 is SGHTA and CDR2 is FQGNSA. Trimming at V came to 5 bases and at J to 2 bases, leaving 6 bases not matched to a gene. This CDR3 contains 17 residues. DNA for the CDR3: TGTGCCAGCAGCCCCGGGACTAGCGGGAGGGTCCCCTACGAGCAGTACTTC. Protein: CASSPGTSGRVPYEQYF.

V usage is TRBV2 and J usage is TRBJ2-5, with 7 positions matching TRBD2. The J call could be wrong; TRBJ2-7 is a better fit for the DNA end. Germline V gene lookup returns CDR1 SNHLY and CDR2 FYNNEI. CDR3 length: 13 amino acids. CDR3 sequence reads: CASSGDYSYEQYF. For the CDR3, the DNA is TGTGCCAGCAGTGGGGACTACTCCTACGAGCAGTACTTC.

The genes are TRBV7-2 and TRBJ2-5, with D tentatively TRBD2 (6 bases). Trimming pared 7 bases from V and 1 base from J, leaving 13 bases between. CDR3 size: 14 residues. CDR1 is SGHTA, CDR2 FQGNSA, per germline. The CDR3 protein is CASTVSTSQETQYF. As DNA, the CDR3 is TGTGCCAGCACCGTATCGACTAGCCAAGAGACCCAGTACTTC.

This clone was seen a single time. The chain is built from TRBV4-1 and TRBJ1-2; possibly TRBD1 for D (6 bases). V lost 1 base and J lost 4, with 13 bases in between. CDR3 length equals 15 residues. From germline, CDR1 is MGHRA and CDR2 YSYEKL. The CDR3 loop is CASSQGGGVAYGYTF. The CDR3 DNA reads TGCGCCAGCAGCCAAGGGGGGGGCGTCGCCTATGGCTACACCTTC.

The rearrangement uses TRBV6-1 and TRBJ1-4, with D maybe TRBD1 (6 bases). V lost 7 bases, J lost 5 bases, and 11 bases lay in between. The CDR3 is 13 residues long. Germline V CDR1 and CDR2: MNHNS, SASEGT. DNA of the CDR3: TGTGCCAGCACGGGACAAGAAAATGAAAAACTGTTTTTT. This sequence encodes CASTGQENEKLFF.

This clone was detected only a few times. The chain links TRBV6-4 to TRBJ2-1; 8 positions agree with TRBD2. V lost 6 bases to trimming and J lost 9 bases; unmatched junction nucleotides: 7. Germline CDR1 MRHNA, CDR2 SNTAGT. CDR3 length equals 13 residues. The CDR3 DNA is TGTGCCAGCAGCGAGCGGGAGTACGGTGAGCAGTTCTTC. Protein product: CASSEREYGEQFF.

The chain carries TRBV7-3 and TRBJ2-2; the match to TRBD2 covers 7 bases. This CDR3 contains 14 residues. Germline CDR1 and CDR2: SGHTA and FQGTGA. After removal of 8 bases from V and 2 bases from J, the junction contained 5 bases not matched to a gene. The DNA for the CDR3 is TGTGCCAGCCGAAGGGAGGGTAACACCGGGGAGCTGTTTTTT. This encodes CASRREGNTGELFF.